The 2 T cell receptor beta chains reported below all come from one sample, sequenced in a study of OX40 agonist ivuxolimab in advanced cancers. The data were produced by immunoSEQ multiplex PCR, yet TCRdb's version contains in-frame clones alone and is incomplete. Of tens of thousands of clones in the sample, around 94% are singletons; the top ten hold around a tenth. The specimen was CD4+ or CD8+ T cells sorted from blood, collected in a trial of the OX40 agonist ivuxolimab. Receptor source: an adult with an advanced solid tumor such as melanoma, head and neck, liver or kidney cancer.

The chain employs TRBV6-5 and TRBJ2-7; D not resolved. V lost 1 base, J lost 4 bases, and 8 bases lay in between. The germline CDR1 and CDR2 sequences are MNHEY and SVGAGI. The CDR3 totals 13 residues. The CDR3 loop is CASSYFGGYEQYF. The CDR3 nucleotides are TGTGCCAGCAGTTACTTCGGCGGTTACGAGCAGTACTTC.

This chain connects TRBV11-2 to TRBJ2-7; D is unclear. Germline V CDR1 and CDR2: SGHAT, FQNNGV. The CDR3 covers 12 residues. The germline V and J ends were trimmed by 4 bases and 2 bases, with 6 bases remaining between them. The CDR3 sequence: CASSSSTYEQYF. In nucleotides, the CDR3 is TGTGCCAGCAGCTCATCGACCTACGAGCAGTACTTC.